This T cell receptor beta chain derives from a study of cytomegalovirus exposure and HLA in healthy donors. Looking at the study overall: Assignment to the Caucasian-associated ancestry cluster applied to around 80% of the approximately 360 genotyped donors.

General study findings and limits: TRBV6-2, TRBV6-3 and other indistinguishable V segments were excluded. Rare TCR sequences predominated, though certain public TCRs were found in many donors.

Germline V gene sequence: CDR1 SGHAT, CDR2 FQDESV (reference sequence). V was clipped by 3 bases and J by 7 bases, with 7 bases between them. This CDR3 is 13 amino acids long. PCR primers comprised 60 Vbeta and 13 Jbeta primers. Some clones are missing from TCRdb's copy, which holds only in-frame ones; the method was immunoSEQ multiplex PCR. The sample yields roughly 80,000 clones, around three quarters seen once. This clone was observed a few times. Its antigen remains unknown. The sequence came from a man aged 40-55 years in good health and CMV-seronegative. The source material was PBMCs. The chain couples TRBV11-1 to TRBJ1-6; no clear D. The CDR3 here is CASSFRVNSPLHF. The CDR3 DNA reads TGTGCCAGCAGCTTTCGGGTCAATTCACCCCTCCACTTT.